This T cell receptor beta chain was identified in a study of T cell responses to AZD1222 COVID-19 vaccine. Sequenced by immunoSEQ multiplex PCR; TCRdb stores in-frame clones only, minus some. The table includes approximately 150,000 clones, 75% to 95% detected once. Comment on this clone: Antigen: not known.

The germline V and J ends were trimmed by 5 bases and 2 bases, with 13 bases remaining between them. Germline V lookup: CDR1 LNHDA, CDR2 SQIVND (reference sequence). CDR3 length: 15 amino acids. The study, taken as a whole, reports: Nearly half of spike-specific TCRs reportedly target variant regions that are unmutated in the B.1.351 and B.1.1.7 variants.

This sample comprised peripheral blood, obtained 28 days after the second AZD1222 dose. This chain uses TRBV19 with TRBJ2-1; either TRBD1 or TRBD2 may fit D (5 bases each). The sequence was collected from an adult who received the AZD1222 COVID-19 vaccine. The CDR3 sequence: CASSSTGTAYNEQFF. As DNA, the CDR3 is TGTGCCAGTAGTTCCACCGGGACGGCCTACAATGAGCAGTTCTTC.